Each of the 15 T cell receptor beta chains below was sequenced from the same sample in a study of blood T cells in healthy people across ages. Together with a sample-barcoded 5' primer, a J-beta primer mix was included in a second PCR lasting 7 to 11 cycles. TCRdb recomputed calls from the 5' RACE reads with MiXCR, one row per CDR3 protein. The sample lists 550,000 to 750,000 distinct CDR3 sequences; around a fifth were seen once. Sequences were obtained from blood. The receptors derive from a man between 70 and 80 years old in good health.

The table lists this clonotype with a few counts. The V call is TRBV28, the J call TRBJ2-1; D is uncertain. Germline V gene data show CDR1 as MDHEN and CDR2 as SYDVKM. The CDR3 totals 14 residues. Trimming removed 4 bases from V and 4 bases from J, with 11 bases in between. The CDR3 loop is CASSYRTAYNEQFF. CDR3 sequence (DNA): TGTGCCAGCAGTTACCGGACGGCGTACAATGAGCAGTTCTTC.

The CDR3 sequence: CASDRTGVGDTEAFF. The CDR3 coding sequence is TGTGCCAGCGATCGGACAGGGGTAGGGGACACTGAAGCTTTCTTT. The chain uses TRBV2 and TRBJ1-1; 9 bases line up with TRBD1. Germline CDR1 and CDR2: SNHLY and FYNNEI. Trimming removed 8 bases from V and 3 bases from J; junction bases left unmatched: 10. The CDR3 spans 15 residues. Full variable domain (outside the CDR3, taken from reference TRBV2 and TRBJ1-1): EPEVTQTPSHQVTQMGQEVILRCVPISNHLYFYWYRQILGQKVEFLVSFYNNEISEKSEIFDDQFSVERPDGSNFTLKIRSTKLEDSAMYFCASDRTGVGDTEAFFGQGTRLTVV.

The chain joins TRBV27 to TRBJ2-5; perhaps TRBD1 as D (6 bases). The DNA end is a closer match to TRBJ2-1, so the J assignment may be wrong. CDR1 is MNHEY, CDR2 SMNVEV, per germline (reference sequence). This CDR3 spans 14 amino acids. For the CDR3, the DNA is TGTGCCAGCAGTTCGCCTATACAGGGTTACGAGCAGTTCTTC. This translates into CASSSPIQGYEQFF.

This clonotype was counted a few times. CDR3 protein: CSVEDPGLAVYEQFF. The CDR3 coding sequence is TGCAGCGTTGAAGACCCGGGACTAGCGGTCTATGAGCAGTTCTTC. The rearrangement links TRBV29-1 to TRBJ2-5; 11 bases map to TRBD2. The DNA matches TRBJ2-1 better at its end, which makes the J call doubtful. The CDR3 is 15 residues long. Germline values: CDR1 SQVTM, CDR2 ANQGSEA.

This clonotype has just a few counts. The CDR3, as DNA: TGTGCCAGCAGTTACAATGGACAGGGGAGTGGCGAGCAGTACTTC. It codes for CASSYNGQGSGEQYF. V gene TRBV6-6 combines with J gene TRBJ2-7; TRBD1 matches at 9 bases. With V trimmed by 2 bases and J by 6 bases, 8 bases remained unmatched. CDR3 length: 15 amino acids. The germline V gene has CDR1 MNHNY and CDR2 SVGAGI (reference sequence).

This clonotype was seen a few times. V gene TRBV6-1 combines with J gene TRBJ2-3; 11 bases agree with TRBD1. CDR1 MNHNS and CDR2 SASEGT come from the germline V gene. CDR3 length: 16 residues. Unmatched junction bases numbered 10, after V lost 11 bases and J lost 0 bases. Written as DNA, the CDR3 is TGTGCCGGGGACAGGGGGATGGTTAAGAGCACAGATACGCAGTATTTT. Amino acid sequence: CAGDRGMVKSTDTQYF.

The V and J genes are TRBV10-1 and TRBJ2-1, with TRBD1 matching 7 bases. Germline trimming cut 4 bases from V and 4 bases from J; bases unmatched to any gene: 7. CDR1 is WNHNN, CDR2 SYGVQD, per germline (reference sequence). The length of the CDR3 is 15 residues. In DNA, the CDR3 is TGCGCCAGCAGTGCGAACAGGGGCCCTTACAATGAGCAGTTCTTC. Residues: CASSANRGPYNEQFF.

The table lists this clonotype with a few counts. Given the absence of the conserved phenylalanine or tryptophan at the CDR3 end, a read error is likely. The rearrangement links TRBV12-3 or TRBV12-4 to TRBJ2-3; 10 nucleotides align to TRBD2. The CDR3 loop spans 17 amino acids. V gave up 5 bases and J gave up 2 bases; unmatched junction bases: 10. The CDR3 DNA reads TGTGCCAGCAGTGCTAGCGGGAGCGGTCCTTACACAGATACGCAGTATCTT. Amino acid sequence: CASSASGSGPYTDTQYL.

The rearrangement links TRBV19 to TRBJ2-1; 7 bases line up with TRBD2. The V gene end was trimmed by 2 bases and the J gene end by 7 bases; junction bases not matched to a gene: 8. Germline loops: CDR1 LNHDA, CDR2 SQIVND (reference sequence). The CDR3 covers 15 residues. CDR3 sequence: CASSIWGGPPNEQFF. DNA of the CDR3: TGTGCCAGTAGTATATGGGGGGGACCCCCGAATGAGCAGTTCTTC.

This clonotype was detected many times. V usage is TRBV29-1 and J usage is TRBJ2-1, with 13 bases matching TRBD2. This CDR3 is 16 amino acids long. Per the germline V gene, CDR1 is SQVTM and CDR2 is ANQGSEA. The V and J ends lost 6 bases and 1 base, in that order; junction bases with no gene match: 6. Written as DNA, the CDR3 is TGCAGCGTCGCCGGGACTAGCGGGAAATCCTACAATGAGCAGTTCTTC. It codes for CSVAGTSGKSYNEQFF.

This clonotype was detected a few times. The CDR3 loop is CASSFRGLAETQYF. The CDR3 DNA is TGTGCCAGCAGCTTCAGAGGTCTAGCAGAGACCCAGTACTTC. This chain joins TRBV7-2 and TRBJ2-5, with D perhaps matching TRBD2 (5 bases). Trimming cost V 3 bases and J 4 bases, with 12 bases left between them. Germline CDR1 reads SGHTA; CDR2 reads FQGNSA. The CDR3 has 14 residues.

Ten or more counts support this clonotype. The rearrangement uses TRBV20-1 and TRBJ2-5; a possible D gene is TRBD1 (5 bases). V dropped 1 base and J dropped 3 bases, with 9 bases sitting between them. From germline, CDR1 is DFQATT and CDR2 SNEGSKA (reference sequence). The CDR3 covers 13 residues. The CDR3 DNA reads as TGCAGTGCTAGAGGACAGTTAAAAGAGACCCAGTACTTC. Translation: CSARGQLKETQYF.

This clonotype was recorded many times. The chain employs TRBV5-1 and TRBJ1-2; possibly TRBD1 for D (5 bases). V shed 4 bases and J shed 3 bases, with 13 bases lying between them. The CDR3 runs 14 residues. Germline values: CDR1 SGHRS, CDR2 YFSETQ. CDR3 sequence: CASSPNGGDYGYTF. CDR3 coding DNA: TGCGCCAGCAGCCCGAACGGGGGAGACTATGGCTACACCTTC.

This clonotype was seen repeatedly, ten times or more. The V gene is TRBV11-3, the J gene TRBJ2-1, with 13 bases identical to TRBD2. V shed 4 bases, J shed 6 bases, and the junction held 3 bases outside the gene matches. The CDR3 has 15 amino acids. The germline gives CDR1 SGHNT, CDR2 YENEEA. The CDR3 nucleotides are TGTGCCAGCAGCTCCCGGACTAGCGGGAGCAATGAGCAGTTCTTC. This gives the protein CASSSRTSGSNEQFF.

This clonotype turned up a few times. The chain combines TRBV15 with TRBJ2-5, with D possibly matching TRBD1 (6 bases). With the DNA end fitting TRBJ2-1 better, the J assignment may be wrong. The CDR3 is 15 amino acids. Germline values: CDR1 LNHNV, CDR2 YYDKDF (reference sequence). The CDR3: CATSSDPATGNEQFF. The CDR3 bases are TGTGCCACCAGCAGTGATCCGGCGACAGGAAATGAGCAGTTCTTC.